The rows below give T cell receptor beta chains drawn from one sample of a study of shared T cell receptors in the human thymus. Method: immunoSEQ multiplex PCR; TCRdb's copy keeps in-frame clones and lacks some. This table has almost 550,000 clones, more than 75% appearing once. This sample was also put to use in a study of human thymus T cells.

The sequencing sample was made of thymocytes. Receptors originate from a boy under three years old with a congenital heart defect. Both conserved end residues are part of each CDR3. D genes are given only for firm matches. Rows may omit the clone size; those that give it use once, few, many or a size class.

j_gene | v_gene | d_gene | abundance | CDR3nt | CDR3aa
TRBJ1-1 | TRBV7-2 | - | - | TGTGCCAGCAGCTTAGACGTCAGGGCGGCTTTCTTT | CASSLDVRAAFF
TRBJ2-1 | TRBV16 | TRBD1 | - | TGTGCCAGCAGACAGGACAGGGTCTCCTACAATGAGCAGTTCTTC | CASRQDRVSYNEQFF
TRBJ2-7 | TRBV27 | - | - | TGTGCCAGCAGTTCCACCCGGGGAAGGGTACCCTACGAGCAGTACTTC | CASSSTRGRVPYEQYF
TRBJ2-6 | TRBV19 | - | - | TGTGCCAGTAGTATAGGAGGGCCGGGGGCCAACGTCCTGACTTTC | CASSIGGPGANVLTF
TRBJ2-5 | TRBV7-6 | TRBD2 | few | TGTGCCAGCAGTCCCACCACTAGCGGCCAAGAGACCCAGTACTTC | CASSPTTSGQETQYF
TRBJ1-5 | TRBV19 | TRBD1 | - | TGTGCCAGTAGTATCACAGGGGGGGGACAGCCCCAGCATTTT | CASSITGGGQPQHF
TRBJ2-2 | TRBV6-4 | TRBD2 | few | TGTGCCAGCAGTGACTTTCCAGGGACTAGCGGGATCAACACCGGGGAGCTGTTTTTT | CASSDFPGTSGINTGELFF
TRBJ1-5 | TRBV27 | - | once | TGTGCCAGCGGGACTCGATGGAGCGAAGAGCCCCAGCATTTT | CASGTRWSEEPQHF
TRBJ2-3 | TRBV11-2 | - | - | TGTGCCAGCAGCTTAGAAGTGCGAGATCGCACAGATACGCAGTATTTT | CASSLEVRDRTDTQYF
TRBJ2-1 | TRBV7-9 | TRBD2 | - | TGTGCCAGCAGCCCCCGCCTAGCGGGAGGGCTGAACGGCTACAATGAGCAGTTCTTC | CASSPRLAGGLNGYNEQFF
TRBJ1-5 | TRBV15 | - | few | TGTGCCACCAGGAAAGAGGCTTCCCTTTATAGCAATCAGCCCCAGCATTTT | CATRKEASLYSNQPQHF
TRBJ2-2 | TRBV6-4 | TRBD2 | once | TGTGCCAGCAGTGCCGGGAGGGAGGGGGTTAGCACCGGGGAGCTGTTTTTT | CASSAGREGVSTGELFF
TRBJ1-5 | TRBV28 | - | - | TGTGCCAGCAGTTTAAGCCCCCCCGGACAGCCGGCTTATCAGCCCCAGCATTTT | CASSLSPPGQPAYQPQHF
TRBJ2-1 | TRBV20-1 | - | - | TGCAGACCCCGTTCCCGCGTGCAGTTCTTC | CRPRSRVQFF
TRBJ2-3 | TRBV5-4 | - | - | TGTGCCAGCAGCTTGTGGGTGGGGCTAGCGCGAGATACGCAGTATTTT | CASSLWVGLARDTQYF
TRBJ2-3 | TRBV5-1 | - | - | TGCGCCAGCAGCCCATGCGGAAATACTAGCACAGATACGCAGTATTTT | CASSPCGNTSTDTQYF
TRBJ2-2 | TRBV14 | - | few | TGTGCCAGCAGCGCTAGCAACGGGGAGCTGTTTTTT | CASSASNGELFF
TRBJ2-1 | TRBV25-1 | TRBD2 | - | TGTGCCAGCAGTGAACCGGGGAGGGACAATGAGCAGTTCTTC | CASSEPGRDNEQFF
TRBJ2-1 | TRBV28 | TRBD1 | - | TGTGCCAGCAGTTTCCCGGGACAGCCTTCCTACAATGAGCAGTTCTTC | CASSFPGQPSYNEQFF
TRBJ1-1 | TRBV5-6 | TRBD1 | once | TGTGCCAGCAGCTTATTGGGACAGAGAAACACTGAAGCTTTCTTT | CASSLLGQRNTEAFF
TRBJ2-6 | TRBV9 | TRBD2 | - | TGTGCCAGCAGCGTAGTAGCGGGTGGGGCCAACGTCCTGACTTTC | CASSVVAGGANVLTF
TRBJ2-7 | TRBV28 | - | - | TGTGCCAGCAGGGCGACAGATACCTACGAGCAGTACTTC | CASRATDTYEQYF